This T cell receptor beta chain is drawn from a study of intratumoral heterogeneity in liver cancer. Study overall: Patients were mostly male, median age approximately 63 years.

No macroscopic necrosis or hemorrhage was seen in sampled areas. The CDR3 loop spans 12 amino acids. Germline CDR1 SNHLY, CDR2 FYNNEI. Trimming pared 7 bases from V and 4 bases from J, leaving 11 bases between. Assay used: immunoSEQ multiplex PCR; TCRdb lists only in-frame clones, some missing. The table records tens of thousands of clones, just under 75% of them present only once. The specimen comprised tumor-adjacent normal tissue, sampled before any cancer treatment. This sequence originates from a woman between 65 and 79 years old with hepatocellular carcinoma. The chain couples TRBV2 to TRBJ2-7; D not resolved. In DNA, the CDR3 is TGTGCCAGCAAGACGGTGCCTTACGAGCAGTACTTC. Its protein is CASKTVPYEQYF.